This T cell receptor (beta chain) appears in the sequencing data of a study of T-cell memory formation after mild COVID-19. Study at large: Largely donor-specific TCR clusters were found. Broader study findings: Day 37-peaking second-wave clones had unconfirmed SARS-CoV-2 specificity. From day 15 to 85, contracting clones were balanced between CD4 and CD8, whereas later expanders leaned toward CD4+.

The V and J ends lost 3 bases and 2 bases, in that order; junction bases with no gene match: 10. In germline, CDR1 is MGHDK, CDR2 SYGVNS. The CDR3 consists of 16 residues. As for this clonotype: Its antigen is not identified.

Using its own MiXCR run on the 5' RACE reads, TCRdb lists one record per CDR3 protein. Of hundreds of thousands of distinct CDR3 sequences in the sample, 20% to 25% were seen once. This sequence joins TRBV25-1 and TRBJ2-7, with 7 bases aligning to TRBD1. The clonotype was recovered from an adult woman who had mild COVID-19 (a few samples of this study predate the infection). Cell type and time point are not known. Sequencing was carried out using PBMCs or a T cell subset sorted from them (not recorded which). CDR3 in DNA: TGTGCCAGCAGTGACTCCCCGGACAGGTCGACCTACGAGCAGTACTTC. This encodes CASSDSPDRSTYEQYF.